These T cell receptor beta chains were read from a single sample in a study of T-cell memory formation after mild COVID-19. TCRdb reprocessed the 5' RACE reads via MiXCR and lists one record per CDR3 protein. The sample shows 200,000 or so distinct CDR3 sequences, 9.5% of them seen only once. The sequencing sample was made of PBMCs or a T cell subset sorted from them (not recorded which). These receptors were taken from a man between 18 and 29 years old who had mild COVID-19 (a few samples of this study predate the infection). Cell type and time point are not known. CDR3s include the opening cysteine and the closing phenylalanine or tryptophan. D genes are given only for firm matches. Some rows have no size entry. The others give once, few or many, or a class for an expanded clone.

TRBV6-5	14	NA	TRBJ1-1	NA	CASSLRLGLTEAFF	TGTGCCAGCAGCCTGAGATTAGGCCTCACTGAAGCTTTCTTT
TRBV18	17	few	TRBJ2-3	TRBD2	CASSPARRAGESDTQYF	TGTGCCAGCTCACCAGCTCGAAGAGCGGGAGAATCAGATACGCAGTATTTT
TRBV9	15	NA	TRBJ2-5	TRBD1	CASSVGTGMRETQYF	TGTGCCAGCAGCGTAGGGACAGGGATGAGGGAGACCCAGTACTTC
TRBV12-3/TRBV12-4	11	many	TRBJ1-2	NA	CASSLDYGYTF	TGTGCCAGCAGTTTGGACTATGGCTACACCTTC
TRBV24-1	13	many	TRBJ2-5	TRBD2	CATSDGGAKTQYF	TGTGCCACCAGCGACGGGGGGGCCAAGACCCAGTACTTC
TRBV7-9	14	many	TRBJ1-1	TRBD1	CASSAGQGNTEAFF	TGTGCCAGCAGCGCGGGACAGGGGAACACTGAAGCTTTCTTT
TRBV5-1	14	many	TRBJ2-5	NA	CASSSGPRGETQYF	TGCGCCAGCAGTTCGGGGCCCAGGGGAGAGACCCAGTACTTC
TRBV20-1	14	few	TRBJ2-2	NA	CSARARADGELFFF	NA
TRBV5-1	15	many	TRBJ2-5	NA	CASSLGDTSQETQYF	TGCGCCAGCAGCTTGGGAGACACGAGCCAAGAGACCCAGTACTTC
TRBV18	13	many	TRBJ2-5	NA	CASSPTGQETQYF	TGTGCCAGCTCACCAACGGGGCAAGAGACCCAGTACTTC
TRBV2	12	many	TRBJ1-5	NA	CASKLYNQPQHF	TGTGCCAGCAAACTGTACAATCAGCCCCAGCATTTT
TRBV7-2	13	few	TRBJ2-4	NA	CASSPNLPKVQYF	TGTGCCAGCAGCCCGAATCTACCAAAGGTTCAGTACTTC
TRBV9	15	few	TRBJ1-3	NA	CASSVGTVSGNTIYF	TGTGCCAGCAGCGTAGGAACCGTCTCTGGAAACACCATATATTTT
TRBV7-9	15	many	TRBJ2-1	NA	CASSHSLAGGNEQFF	TGTGCCAGCAGCCATTCCTTAGCCGGGGGTAATGAGCAGTTCTTC
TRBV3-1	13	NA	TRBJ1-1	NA	CASSQFSRTEAFF	TGTGCCAGCAGCCAATTTAGCAGAACTGAAGCTTTCTTT
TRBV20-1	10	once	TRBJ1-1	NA	CSAGGREAFF	TGCAGTGCTGGGGGCAGGGAAGCTTTCTTT
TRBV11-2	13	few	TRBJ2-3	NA	CASDLGNTDTQYF	TGTGCCAGCGACTTGGGGAACACAGATACGCAGTATTTT
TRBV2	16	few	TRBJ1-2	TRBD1	CASRGTWTGYNYGYTF	TGTGCCAGCAGGGGTACTTGGACAGGTTATAACTATGGCTACACCTTC
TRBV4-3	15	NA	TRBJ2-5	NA	CASSQDGRPQETQYF	TGCGCCAGCAGCCAAGATGGAAGGCCCCAAGAGACCCAGTACTTC
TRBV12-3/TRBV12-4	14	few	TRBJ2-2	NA	CASSLLWGTGELFF	TGTGCCAGCAGTCTCCTTTGGGGCACCGGGGAGCTGTTTTTT
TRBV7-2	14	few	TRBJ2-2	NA	CASSIQGSTGELFF	TGTGCCAGCAGTATCCAGGGGAGCACCGGGGAGCTGTTTTTT
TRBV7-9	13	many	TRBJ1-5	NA	CASSLRRGQPQHF	TGTGCCAGCAGCTTAAGGAGGGGGCAGCCCCAGCATTTT
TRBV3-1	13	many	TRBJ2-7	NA	CASSQEGPLEQYF	TGTGCCAGCAGCCAAGAGGGACCCCTCGAGCAGTACTTC
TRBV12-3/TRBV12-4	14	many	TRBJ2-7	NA	CASSPTGYLPEQYF	TGTGCCAGCAGTCCCACAGGGTACCTCCCCGAGCAGTACTTC
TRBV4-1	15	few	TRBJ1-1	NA	CASSQTWVMNTEAFF	TGCGCCAGCAGCCAAACCTGGGTTATGAACACTGAAGCTTTCTTT
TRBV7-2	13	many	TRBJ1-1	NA	CASSPGHNTEAFF	TGTGCCAGCAGCCCGGGACATAACACTGAAGCTTTCTTT
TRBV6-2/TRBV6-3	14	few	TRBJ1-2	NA	CASSTGSFNYGYTF	TGTGCCAGCAGCACAGGAAGCTTTAACTATGGCTACACCTTC
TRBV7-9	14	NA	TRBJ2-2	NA	CASSPSLETGELFF	TGTGCCAGCAGCCCCTCCTTGGAGACCGGGGAGCTGTTTTTT
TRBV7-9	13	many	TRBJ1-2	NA	CASSFGRFYGYTF	TGTGCCAGCAGCTTCGGCCGATTCTATGGCTACACCTTC
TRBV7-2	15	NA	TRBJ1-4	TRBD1	CASSFVGTVNEKLFF	TGTGCCAGCAGCTTCGTCGGGACAGTTAATGAAAAACTGTTTTTT
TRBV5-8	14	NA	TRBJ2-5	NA	CASSLGRLKETQYF	TGTGCCAGCAGCTTGGGGAGACTAAAAGAGACCCAGTACTTC
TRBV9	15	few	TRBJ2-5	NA	CASSVYRGPSETQYF	TGTGCCAGCAGCGTATATAGGGGCCCGTCAGAGACCCAGTACTTC
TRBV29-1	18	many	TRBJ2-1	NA	CSVPNGRGLPSSYNEQFF	TGCAGCGTGCCTAACGGCAGGGGTCTTCCGAGCTCCTACAATGAGCAGTTCTTC
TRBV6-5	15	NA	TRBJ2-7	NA	CASSYTGNTPYEQYF	TGTGCCAGCAGTTACACCGGGAATACGCCCTACGAGCAGTACTTC
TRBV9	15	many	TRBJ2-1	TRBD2	CASSVTAGPNNEQFF	TGTGCCAGCAGCGTGACAGCGGGGCCAAACAATGAGCAGTTCTTC
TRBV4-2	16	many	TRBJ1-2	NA	CASSQDLAGTRYGYTF	TGTGCCAGCAGCCAAGATCTCGCCGGGACTCGCTATGGCTACACCTTC